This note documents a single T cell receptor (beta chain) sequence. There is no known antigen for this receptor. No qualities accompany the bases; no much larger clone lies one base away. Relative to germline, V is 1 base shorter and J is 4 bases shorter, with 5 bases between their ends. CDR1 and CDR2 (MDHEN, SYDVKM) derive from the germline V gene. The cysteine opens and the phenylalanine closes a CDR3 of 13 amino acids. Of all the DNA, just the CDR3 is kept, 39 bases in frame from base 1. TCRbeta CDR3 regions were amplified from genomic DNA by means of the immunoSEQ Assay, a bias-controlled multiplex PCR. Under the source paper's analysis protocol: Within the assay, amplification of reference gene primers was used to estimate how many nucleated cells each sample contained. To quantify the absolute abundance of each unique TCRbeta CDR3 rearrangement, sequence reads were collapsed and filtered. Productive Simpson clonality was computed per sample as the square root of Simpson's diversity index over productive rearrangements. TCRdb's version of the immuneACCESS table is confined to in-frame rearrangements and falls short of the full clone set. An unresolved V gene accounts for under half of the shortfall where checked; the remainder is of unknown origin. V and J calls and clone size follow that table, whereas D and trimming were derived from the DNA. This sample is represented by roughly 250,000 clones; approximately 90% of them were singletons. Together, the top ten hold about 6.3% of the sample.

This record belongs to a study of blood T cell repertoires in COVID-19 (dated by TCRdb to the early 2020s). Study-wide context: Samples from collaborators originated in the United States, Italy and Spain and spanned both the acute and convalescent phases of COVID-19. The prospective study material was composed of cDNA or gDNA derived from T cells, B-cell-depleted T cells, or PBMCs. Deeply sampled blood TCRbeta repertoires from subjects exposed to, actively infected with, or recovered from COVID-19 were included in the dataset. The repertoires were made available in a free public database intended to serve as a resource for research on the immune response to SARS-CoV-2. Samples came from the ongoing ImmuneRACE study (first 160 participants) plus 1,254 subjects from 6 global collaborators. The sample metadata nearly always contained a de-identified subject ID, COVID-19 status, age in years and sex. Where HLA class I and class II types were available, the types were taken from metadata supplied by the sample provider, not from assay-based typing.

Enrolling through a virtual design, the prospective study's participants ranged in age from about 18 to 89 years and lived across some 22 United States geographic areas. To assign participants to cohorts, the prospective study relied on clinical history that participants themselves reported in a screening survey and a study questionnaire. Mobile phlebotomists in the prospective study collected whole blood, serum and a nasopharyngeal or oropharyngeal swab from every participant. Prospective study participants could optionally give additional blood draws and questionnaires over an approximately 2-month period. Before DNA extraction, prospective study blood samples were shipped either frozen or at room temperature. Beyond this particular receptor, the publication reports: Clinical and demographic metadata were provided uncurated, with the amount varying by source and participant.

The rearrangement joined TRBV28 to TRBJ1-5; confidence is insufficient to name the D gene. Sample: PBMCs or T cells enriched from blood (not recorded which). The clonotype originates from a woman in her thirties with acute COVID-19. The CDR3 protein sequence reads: CASSLSGNQPQHF. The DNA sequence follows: TGTGCCAGCAGTTTATCGGGAAATCAGCCCCAGCATTTT. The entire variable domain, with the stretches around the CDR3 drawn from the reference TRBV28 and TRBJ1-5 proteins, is DVKVTQSSRYLVKRTGEKVFLECVQDMDHENMFWYRQDPGLGLRLIYFSYDVKMKEKGDIPEGYSVSREKKERFSLILESASTNQTSMYLCASSLSGNQPQHFGDGTRLSIL.